This entry lists 21 T cell receptor beta chains sequenced from one sample in a study of blood T cell repertoires in COVID-19. The data were produced by immunoSEQ multiplex PCR, yet TCRdb's version contains in-frame clones alone and is incomplete. Found here are 250,000 to 350,000 clones, about 89% of them singletons; the top ten hold around an eighth. Specimen: peripheral blood. Receptors originate from a woman aged 55 to 70 with acute or convalescent COVID-19.

The chain has TRBV28 and TRBJ1-2; no definite D call. V lost 1 base and J 4 bases, leaving 4 bases between the germline ends. The CDR3 is made up of 12 amino acids. CDR1 and CDR2 (germline): MDHEN, SYDVKM. The CDR3 DNA follows: TGTGCCAGCAGTTTATTCCGCTATGGCTACACCTTC. Protein: CASSLFRYGYTF.

V and J are TRBV10-2 and TRBJ1-5; TRBD1 aligns across 8 bases. Germline CDR1 and CDR2: WSHSY and SAAADI. The junction had 2 bases not matched to a gene; V was cut back by 2 bases and J by 2 bases. The CDR3 totals 15 residues. CDR3 sequence (DNA): TGCGCCAGCAGTGAGGCAGGGGGCGGCAATCAGCCCCAGCATTTT. Amino acids: CASSEAGGGNQPQHF.

The gene calls are TRBV5-4 and TRBJ1-1, with 8 bases aligning to TRBD1. The CDR3 is made up of 13 amino acids. Trimming took 5 bases from V and 1 from J; bases not matched to a gene: 1. The germline gives CDR1 SGHNT, CDR2 YYREEE (reference sequence). This chain's CDR3 is CASRGQGNTEAFF. The CDR3 DNA follows: TGTGCCAGCAGAGGACAGGGGAACACTGAAGCTTTCTTT.

This clone was counted only a few times. The J gene is TRBJ1-6, the V gene TRBV5-1; no definite D call. From germline, CDR1 is SGHRS and CDR2 YFSETQ. The CDR3 sequence is 15 residues long. V was shortened by 0 bases and J by 9 bases, with 13 bases between the two germline ends. CDR3: CASSLAVSESSPLHF. The CDR3 DNA is TGCGCCAGCAGCTTGGCGGTGTCCGAGAGTTCACCCCTCCACTTT. Full variable domain (outside the CDR3, taken from reference TRBV5-1 and TRBJ1-6): KAGVTQTPRYLIKTRGQQVTLSCSPISGHRSVSWYQQTPGQGLQFLFEYFSETQRNKGNFPGRFSGRQFSNSRSEMNVSTLELGDSALYLCASSLAVSESSPLHFGNGTRLTVT.

This chain connects TRBV27 to TRBJ2-7; 7 bases line up with TRBD2. The J segment lost 0 bases and the V segment lost 5 bases, leaving 4 bases of the junction unmatched. The V gene's germline CDR1 is MNHEY and CDR2 SMNVEV (reference sequence). The CDR3 contains 14 residues. CDR3 bases: TGTGCCAGCAGTCGGTGGGAGGGCTCCTACGAGCAGTACTTC. It is translated as CASSRWEGSYEQYF.

V usage is TRBV28 and J usage is TRBJ1-6; D is perhaps TRBD1 (6 bases). The germline V gene encodes CDR1 MDHEN and CDR2 SYDVKM. V lost 9 bases to trimming and J lost 6 bases, with 18 bases between them. This CDR3 has 15 residues. The CDR3 sequence is CASHTRGLGNSPLHF. CDR3 DNA sequence: TGTGCCAGTCACACCAGGGGTCTAGGTAATTCACCCCTCCACTTT. The full variable domain, rest sourced from reference TRBV28 and TRBJ1-6, is DVKVTQSSRYLVKRTGEKVFLECVQDMDHENMFWYRQDPGLGLRLIYFSYDVKMKEKGDIPEGYSVSREKKERFSLILESASTNQTSMYLCASHTRGLGNSPLHFGNGTRLTVT.

CDR3: CASSLATGPRGAFF. The CDR3 DNA is TGTGCCAGCAGCTTAGCGACTGGGCCCAGAGGGGCTTTCTTT. The genes are TRBV7-2 and TRBJ1-1, with no clear D. CDR3 length: 14 amino acids. V gave up 0 bases and J gave up 11 bases, with 16 bases separating them. Germline CDR1 reads SGHTA; CDR2 reads FQGNSA.

This clone was recorded a few times. The J gene is TRBJ2-3, the V gene TRBV24-1, with D uncertain. Germline values: CDR1 KGHDR, CDR2 SFDVKD. V lost 1 base, J lost 1 base, and 14 bases lay in between. The CDR3 covers 17 residues. CDR3 sequence (DNA): TGTGCCACCAGTGATTTTCGACCTAGAGTCGGCACAGATACGCAGTATTTT. Translation: CATSDFRPRVGTDTQYF.

The rearrangement links TRBV2 to TRBJ1-2; 8 nucleotides agree with TRBD1. CDR1 and CDR2 (germline): SNHLY, FYNNEI. The CDR3 has 11 amino acids. V trimming: 11 bases; J trimming: 8 bases; junction bases outside the gene matches: 7. In DNA, the CDR3 is TGTGCCGTTGAACCAGGGGGCGGCTACACCTTC. This translates into CAVEPGGGYTF.

This sequence joins TRBV28 and TRBJ2-5; a weak D match, TRBD2 (7 bases). Germline-derived CDR1 and CDR2 are MDHEN and SYDVKM. There are 14 residues in the CDR3. Trimming pared 10 bases from V and 4 bases from J, leaving 19 bases between. CDR3 DNA sequence: TGTGCCATTACTGAAGGGGGGGTGGTAGAGACCCAGTACTTC. It yields the protein CAITEGGVVETQYF.

This clone has just a few counts. J is TRBJ2-2 and V is TRBV4-1, with 15 bases aligning to TRBD2. The germline V gene has CDR1 MGHRA and CDR2 YSYEKL. The CDR3 totals 21 residues. Unmatched junction bases numbered 8, after V lost 0 bases and J lost 0 bases. DNA of the CDR3: TGCGCCAGCAGCCAAGATCGCGGACTAGCGGGGGGGCCTACGAACACCGGGGAGCTGTTTTTT. Its translation is CASSQDRGLAGGPTNTGELFF.

The V call is TRBV7-3, the J call TRBJ2-7; a weak D match, TRBD1 (7 bases). The CDR3 sequence is 14 residues long. V lost 0 bases and J 6 bases, leaving 12 bases between the germline ends. CDR1 is SGHTA and CDR2 is FQGTGA in the germline V gene. This CDR3 reads CASSLTAQGGEQYF. CDR3 DNA: TGTGCCAGCAGCTTAACTGCCCAGGGGGGCGAGCAGTACTTC.

This chain links TRBV4-2 with TRBJ1-3, with D tentatively TRBD1 (6 bases). Trimming left V 0 bases short and J 3 bases short, with 12 bases between. Germline CDR1 is LGHNA and CDR2 is YNFKEQ. The CDR3 is 16 amino acids. The CDR3 spells CASSQEGGLGGNTIYF. The CDR3 bases are TGTGCCAGCAGCCAAGAAGGGGGACTAGGTGGAAACACCATATATTTT.

CDR3 in amino acids: CASSLEGVRTDTQYF. The CDR3 DNA reads TGTGCCAGCAGCTTGGAAGGGGTTCGCACAGATACGCAGTATTTT. The genes are TRBV5-8 and TRBJ2-3; D perhaps matches TRBD1 (5 bases). This CDR3 comprises 15 residues. Germline V gene sequence: CDR1 SGHTS, CDR2 YDEGEE. V lost 0 bases to trimming and J lost 1 base, with 9 bases between them.

As concerns this clone: The sample has other DNA sequences that encode this CDR3 too. V gene TRBV19 combines with J gene TRBJ1-5; no clear D. CDR3 length: 14 amino acids. The V gene's germline CDR1 is LNHDA and CDR2 SQIVND (reference sequence). Trimming pared 1 base from V and 7 bases from J, leaving 11 bases between. The CDR3 DNA is TGTGCCAGTAGTATAGGGCAGGTCTACCAGCCCCAGCATTTT. Protein product: CASSIGQVYQPQHF. Combining the CDR3 with reference TRBV19 and TRBJ1-5 gives the whole variable domain DGGITQSPKYLFRKEGQNVTLSCEQNLNHDAMYWYRQDPGQGLRLIYYSQIVNDFQKGDIAEGYSVSREKKESFPLTVTSAQKNPTAFYLCASSIGQVYQPQHFGDGTRLSIL.

CDR3 nucleotides: TGTGCCAGCAGCTTGGGAGCGGGGGAAACCGGGGAGCTGTTTTTT. Amino acids: CASSLGAGETGELFF. The chain carries TRBV5-6 and TRBJ2-2; 8 bases agree with TRBD2. Trimming cost V 0 bases and J 5 bases; bases outside gene matches: 3. The CDR3 is 15 residues long. Per germline, CDR1 SGHDT and CDR2 YYEEEE.

V and J are TRBV5-1 and TRBJ1-6; D is undetermined. This CDR3 comprises 13 residues. Germline assignment: CDR1 SGHRS and CDR2 YFSETQ. V lost 4 bases, J lost 8 bases, and 10 bases lay in between. The CDR3 protein is CASSPHEDSPLHF. The DNA of the CDR3 is TGCGCCAGCAGCCCCCACGAGGATTCACCCCTCCACTTT.

The chain has TRBV30 and TRBJ1-5; 9 nucleotides line up with TRBD1. The CDR3 totals 14 residues. CDR1 and CDR2 (germline): GTSNPN, SVGIG (reference sequence). The V gene end was trimmed by 1 base and the J gene end by 4 bases; junction bases not matched to a gene: 2. CDR3 nucleotide sequence: TGTGCCTGGAGTGACGGACAGGGGAATCAGCCCCAGCATTTT. This encodes CAWSDGQGNQPQHF.

The V call is TRBV10-3, the J call TRBJ1-2, with D possibly matching TRBD1 (5 bases). The V gene lost 4 bases and the J gene lost 0 bases, with 12 bases spanning the gap. Germline loops: CDR1 ENHRY, CDR2 SYGVKD. This CDR3 region has 15 residues. The CDR3 here is CAISGRDSTNYGYTF. The CDR3, as DNA: TGTGCCATCAGTGGGAGGGACTCAACTAACTATGGCTACACCTTC.

This chain links TRBV7-2 with TRBJ2-3, with 11 nucleotides matching TRBD2. J lost 8 bases, V lost 5 bases, and 9 bases had no gene match. The V gene's germline CDR1 is SGHTA and CDR2 FQGNSA. This CDR3 comprises 15 residues. The CDR3 here is CASSSSIGLAGTQYF. The DNA for the CDR3 is TGTGCCAGCAGCAGCTCTATCGGACTAGCGGGTACGCAGTATTTT.

The CDR3: CATSDRTGKVGGYTF. The CDR3 region has the DNA TGTGCCACCAGTGACCGAACAGGGAAAGTAGGAGGCTACACCTTC. The chain links TRBV24-1 to TRBJ1-2; TRBD1 might be the D (6 bases). Trimming stripped 4 bases from V and 8 bases from J, with 19 bases between. This CDR3 has 15 amino acids. In germline, CDR1 is KGHDR, CDR2 SFDVKD.